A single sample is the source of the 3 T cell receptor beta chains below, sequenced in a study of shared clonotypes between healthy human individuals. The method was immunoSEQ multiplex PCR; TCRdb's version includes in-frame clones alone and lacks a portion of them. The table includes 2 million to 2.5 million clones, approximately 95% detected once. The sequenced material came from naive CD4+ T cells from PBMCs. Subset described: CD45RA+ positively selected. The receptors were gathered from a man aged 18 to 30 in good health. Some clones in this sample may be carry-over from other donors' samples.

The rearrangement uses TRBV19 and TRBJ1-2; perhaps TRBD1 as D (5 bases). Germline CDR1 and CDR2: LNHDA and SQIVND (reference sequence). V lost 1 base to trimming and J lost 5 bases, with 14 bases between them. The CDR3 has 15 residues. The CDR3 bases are TGTGCCAGTAGTATAGCGTATGCTGGACAATATGGCTACACCTTC. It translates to CASSIAYAGQYGYTF.

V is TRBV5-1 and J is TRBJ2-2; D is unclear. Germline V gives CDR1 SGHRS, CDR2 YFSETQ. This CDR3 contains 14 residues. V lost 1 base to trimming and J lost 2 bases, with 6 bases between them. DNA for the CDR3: TGCGCCAGCAGCTTGTTTTCCAACACCGGGGAGCTGTTTTTT. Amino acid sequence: CASSLFSNTGELFF.

The CDR3 protein is CATSSGGSILSEAFF. The CDR3 nucleotides are TGTGCCACCAGCAGCGGCGGGTCAATTCTTTCTGAAGCTTTCTTT. The chain joins TRBV15 to TRBJ1-1; D remains unclear. CDR1 LNHNV and CDR2 YYDKDF come from the germline V gene (reference sequence). This CDR3 spans 15 amino acids. V was trimmed by 3 bases and J by 6 bases, leaving 17 bases between them. Full variable domain (missing parts from reference TRBV15 and TRBJ1-1): DAMVIQNPRYQVTQFGKPVTLSCSQTLNHNVMYWYQQKSSQAPKLLFHYYDKDFNNEADTPDNFQSRRPNTSFCFLDIRSPGLGDTAMYLCATSSGGSILSEAFFGQGTRLTVV.